A selection of T cell receptor beta chains follows, all from one sample in a study of cytomegalovirus exposure and HLA in healthy donors. This table comes from immunoSEQ multiplex PCR, and its TCRdb copy is limited to in-frame clones, with some not included. In all, the sample yields 60,000 to 65,000 clones. The material sequenced was PBMCs. The receptors stem from a young man in good health and CMV-seropositive. Both conserved end residues are part of each CDR3. D genes are given only for firm matches.

>TRBJ1-6|TRBV6-5|TRBD1
CASSYSGTGADSPLHF
TGTGCCAGCAGTTACTCCGGGACAGGGGCGGATTCACCCCTACACTTT
>TRBJ2-7|TRBV4-1|TRBD1
CASSPAGGAYEQYF
TGCGCCAGCAGCCCCGCAGGGGGCGCCTACGAGCAGTACTTC
>TRBJ1-1|TRBV6-5|TRBD1
CASSHGTGRTEAFF
TGTGCCAGCAGTCACGGGACAGGGAGGACTGAAGCTTTCTTT
>TRBJ1-1|TRBV19|TRBD1
CASSRDRVAEAFF
TGTGCCAGTAGCCGGGACAGGGTCGCTGAAGCTTTCTTT
>TRBJ1-1|TRBV6-6|TRBD1
CASSSAGGVNTEAFF
TGTGCCAGCAGTTCTGCAGGGGGCGTGAACACTGAAGCTTTCTTT
>TRBJ2-2|TRBV2|TRBD2
CASSLLAGVGGELFF
TGTGCCAGCAGCCTACTAGCGGGAGTAGGCGGGGAGCTGTTTTTT
>TRBJ2-5|TRBV7-9|-
CASSLGGTYEETQYF
TGTGCCAGCAGCCTAGGAGGGACATACGAAGAGACCCAGTACTTC
>TRBJ1-1|TRBV7-3|-
CASSLTQNTEAFF
TGTGCCAGCAGCTTGACACAGAACACTGAAGCTTTCTTT
>TRBJ2-1|TRBV29-1|-
CSVGGLAVANEQFF
TGCAGCGTTGGGGGATTAGCGGTTGCCAATGAGCAGTTCTTC
>TRBJ1-3|TRBV9|-
CASSVGLGAYTIYF
TGTGCCAGCAGCGTGGGGCTAGGCGCGTACACCATATATTTT
>TRBJ2-1|TRBV5-1|TRBD2
CASSGRAGGNEQFF
TGCGCCAGCAGCGGCCGAGCGGGAGGTAATGAGCAGTTCTTC
>TRBJ2-7|TRBV5-1|TRBD2
CASSSDAGGSYEQYF
TGCGCCAGCAGCTCCGATGCGGGAGGGTCCTACGAGCAGTACTTC
>TRBJ2-2|TRBV4-2|TRBD2
CASSREREGTGELFF
TGTGCCAGCAGCCGGGAGCGGGAGGGCACCGGGGAGCTGTTTTTT
>TRBJ1-5|TRBV6-5|-
CASSAKSISNQPQHF
TGTGCCAGCAGTGCTAAAAGTATAAGCAATCAGCCCCAGCATTTT
>TRBJ2-2|TRBV30|-
CAWLAPGWNTGELFF
TGTGCCTGGTTAGCTCCTGGCTGGAACACCGGGGAGCTGTTTTTT
>TRBJ2-5|TRBV4-1|-
CASSQGPSGTQYF
TGCGCCAGCAGCCAAGGACCCTCAGGGACCCAGTACTTC
>TRBJ2-1|TRBV11-3|-
CASSSTPGTSQFF
TGTGCCAGCAGCTCAACCCCCGGGACTTCGCAGTTCTTC
>TRBJ2-3|TRBV29-1|TRBD2
CSVDTGTSGSTDTQYF
TGCAGCGTTGATACCGGGACTAGCGGTAGCACAGATACGCAGTATTTT
>TRBJ1-2|TRBV20-1|-
CSRSQGPGYTF
TGCAGTCGTTCCCAGGGTCCTGGCTACACCTTC
>TRBJ2-5|TRBV5-8|-
CASSQSAVLENQYF
TGTGCCAGCTCCCAATCAGCGGTTCTAGAGAACCAGTACTTC
>TRBJ2-2|TRBV4-1|TRBD1
CASSQGTGGGTGELFF
TGCGCCAGCAGCCAAGGGACAGGGGGCGGGACCGGGGAGCTGTTTTTT
>TRBJ1-1|TRBV6-1|TRBD1
CASSEAGTGGPEAFF
TGTGCCAGCAGTGAAGCCGGGACAGGCGGTCCTGAAGCTTTCTTT
>TRBJ2-7|TRBV6-6|TRBD2
CASSPPSGSGSYEQYF
TGTGCCAGCAGTCCACCGAGTGGTAGCGGGTCCTACGAGCAGTACTTC
>TRBJ2-1|TRBV4-1|-
CASSLLRIQDNEQFF
TGCGCCAGCAGCCTCCTTAGGATACAGGACAATGAGCAGTTCTTC
>TRBJ2-7|TRBV13|-
CASSLGPAYEQYF
TGTGCCAGCAGCTTAGGTCCGGCCTACGAGCAGTACTTC
>TRBJ1-5|TRBV6-5|TRBD1
CASSYLGQGQPQHF
TGTGCCAGCAGTTACCTGGGACAGGGGCAGCCCCAGCATTTT
>TRBJ2-7|TRBV4-1|TRBD2
CASSPPLGGVVHEQYF
TGCGCCAGCAGCCCACCCCTCGGGGGGGTAGTCCACGAGCAGTACTTC
>TRBJ2-7|TRBV5-4|TRBD2
CASSLAGTSEFEQYF
TGTGCCAGCAGCTTGGCCGGGACTAGCGAGTTCGAGCAGTACTTC
>TRBJ2-5|TRBV6-1|TRBD1
CASSEMAGGQTQYF
TGTGCCAGCAGTGAGATGGCAGGGGGTCAGACCCAGTACTTC
>TRBJ1-3|TRBV2|-
CASSDSSGNTIYF
TGTGCCAGCAGTGATTCTTCCGGAAACACCATATATTTT
>TRBJ1-1|TRBV6-1|-
CARSSGPGTEAFF
TGTGCCAGATCATCGGGTCCGGGCACTGAAGCTTTCTTT
>TRBJ2-2|TRBV5-1|TRBD2
CASSRKGTSGPGELFF
TGCGCCAGCAGCCGGAAGGGGACTAGCGGACCCGGGGAGCTGTTTTTT
>TRBJ2-7|TRBV19|-
CASSIASGTPGEQYF
TGTGCCAGTAGTATAGCGAGCGGCACCCCGGGCGAGCAGTACTTC
>TRBJ2-1|TRBV5-1|TRBD2
CASTLAGGPNEQFF
TGCGCCAGCACCCTAGCGGGGGGGCCAAATGAGCAGTTCTTC
>TRBJ2-7|TRBV18|-
CASSPGQIYEQYF
TGTGCCAGCTCCCCTGGACAGATCTACGAGCAGTACTTC
>TRBJ2-7|TRBV29-1|TRBD1
CSALTGGYEQYF
TGCAGCGCCTTGACAGGGGGTTACGAGCAGTACTTC
>TRBJ1-1|TRBV7-2|-
CASSPVSGPGGLGQDFF
TGTGCCAGCAGCCCAGTAAGTGGACCAGGCGGCTTGGGGCAAGATTTCTTT
>TRBJ2-5|TRBV10-3|TRBD2
CAISGLAGGSQETQYF
TGTGCCATCAGTGGACTAGCGGGGGGCAGCCAAGAGACCCAGTACTTC
>TRBJ1-4|TRBV5-1|-
CASSTDSLGDEKLFF
TGCGCCAGCAGCACGGACAGTCTAGGTGATGAAAAACTGTTTTTT
>TRBJ1-2|TRBV5-1|-
CASSLEGPGGSTF
TGCGCCAGCAGCTTGGAGGGCCCAGGAGGCTCCACCTTC
>TRBJ2-5|TRBV18|TRBD1
CASSPRDRGPTGGETQYF
TGTGCCAGCTCACCACGGGACAGGGGACCAACTGGAGGGGAGACCCAGTACTTC
>TRBJ2-7|TRBV4-1|TRBD1
CASSPRTGIYEQYF
TGCGCCAGCAGCCCCCGGACAGGGATCTACGAGCAGTACTTC
>TRBJ2-2|TRBV14|-
CASSQKISEGAYTGELFF
TGTGCCAGCAGCCAAAAGATATCGGAGGGGGCGTACACCGGGGAGCTGTTTTTT
>TRBJ2-5|TRBV30|-
CAWSDREYIQETQYF
TGTGCCTGGAGTGATCGGGAATACATACAAGAGACCCAGTACTTC
>TRBJ1-2|TRBV27|TRBD1
CASSSPGQGAGYTF
TGTGCCAGCAGTTCACCGGGACAGGGAGCTGGCTACACCTTC
>TRBJ1-1|TRBV28|TRBD1
CASSLRQGPNTEAFF
TGTGCCAGCAGTTTACGACAGGGCCCGAACACTGAAGCTTTCTTT
>TRBJ2-1|TRBV5-6|-
CASSLKGHLRAGPRFF
TGTGCCAGCAGCTTGAAGGGGCATTTGCGGGCGGGGCCTAGGTTCTTC
>TRBJ1-1|TRBV29-1|-
CSVSYTEAFF
TGCAGCGTTTCGTACACTGAAGCTTTCTTT
>TRBJ1-6|TRBV5-1|TRBD1
CASSSTGTGGSPLHF
TGCGCCAGCAGTTCCACCGGGACAGGGGGTTCACCCCTCCACTTT
>TRBJ2-7|TRBV29-1|TRBD1
CSVEDPQGRSYEQYF
TGCAGCGTTGAAGATCCACAGGGGAGATCCTACGAGCAGTACTTC
>TRBJ1-1|TRBV5-1|-
CASSLSGRGSNTEAFF
TGCGCCAGCAGCTTGTCGGGGCGGGGATCGAACACTGAAGCTTTCTTT
>TRBJ1-5|TRBV6-5|TRBD1
CASSLGQGHNQPQHF
TGTGCCAGCTCCTTAGGACAGGGACACAATCAGCCCCAGCATTTT
>TRBJ2-5|TRBV30|TRBD2
CAGGERLAGTETQYF
TGTGCCGGGGGAGAACGACTAGCGGGGACGGAGACCCAGTACTTC
>TRBJ2-1|TRBV19|TRBD2
CASSHQLAVSYNEQFF
TGTGCCAGTAGTCACCAACTAGCGGTATCCTACAATGAGCAGTTCTTC
>TRBJ2-5|TRBV29-1|-
CSVERGGLYQETQYF
TGCAGCGTTGAAAGAGGGGGTTTGTACCAAGAGACCCAGTACTTC